These T cell receptor beta chains were read from a single sample in a study of blood T cell repertoires in COVID-19. Clones were read by immunoSEQ multiplex PCR, and TCRdb kept only the in-frame ones, dropping some. Of 85,000 to 110,000 clones in the sample, roughly nine tenths were seen once. The sequencing input was peripheral blood. The receptors were sampled from a human donor in a cohort sampled during active COVID-19. The CDR3 runs from the conserved cysteine through the conserved F or W. The order of the fields is V gene, J gene, clone size, D gene, CDR3 DNA, CDR3 protein. The D gene is left open where the match is weak. Clone size is given for some rows only: seen once, a few or many times, or a class if the clone is expanded.

TRBV30	TRBJ2-7	few	NA	TGTGCCTGGAGTGTACGGGGCAGGGGCGGCAACGAGCAGTACTTC	CAWSVRGRGGNEQYF
TRBV19	TRBJ2-1	NA	TRBD2	TGTGCCAGTCGACAAAGCGGGGGTGGGAATGAGCAGTTCTTC	CASRQSGGGNEQFF
TRBV9	TRBJ2-5	NA	NA	TGTGCCAGCAGCCCTCAGAGGGGGGGAGCGGCCCAGTACTTC	CASSPQRGGAAQYF
TRBV12-3/TRBV12-4	TRBJ1-2	NA	TRBD1	TGTGCCAGCAGTTCCGGGACAGGGACCTCCTTC	CASSSGTGTSF
TRBV5-5	TRBJ2-7	NA	NA	TGTGCCAGCAGCTTTTTACAGGGCTACGAGCAGTACTTC	CASSFLQGYEQYF
TRBV28	TRBJ1-3	NA	TRBD1	TGTGCCAGCAGTAGAACAGGGGGCGGGGGAGACACCATATATTTT	CASSRTGGGGDTIYF
TRBV6-5	TRBJ2-1	NA	NA	TGTGCCAGCAACCTAGTCCTTAACCCCTACAATGAGCAGTTCTTC	CASNLVLNPYNEQFF
TRBV4-1	TRBJ1-4	NA	NA	TGCGCCAGCAGCCCAGACACGTCGGGAGAAAAACTGTTTTTT	CASSPDTSGEKLFF
TRBV28	TRBJ2-7	NA	NA	TGTGCCACACATACCGCCTACGAGCAGTACTTC	CATHTAYEQYF
TRBV13	TRBJ2-5	NA	TRBD2	TGTGCCAGCAGCTTAAACGGGGGGGCGAAAGAGACCCAGTACTTC	CASSLNGGAKETQYF
TRBV10-3	TRBJ1-3	NA	NA	TGTGCCCACTCGACACTTAACTCTGGAAACACCATATATTTT	CAHSTLNSGNTIYF
TRBV4-1	TRBJ2-3	NA	TRBD2	TGCGCCAGTCTAGCCGAAGCGACGGGGGGTCCATTCACAGATACGCAGTATTTT	CASLAEATGGPFTDTQYF
TRBV7-9	TRBJ2-5	NA	TRBD2	TGTGCCAGCAGCTTGGCTAGCGGGGGGGCAAAGACCCAGTACTTC	CASSLASGGAKTQYF
TRBV19	TRBJ1-4	NA	TRBD1	TGTGCCAGTAGTATGGGACAGGGAAGTGAAAAACTGTTTTTT	CASSMGQGSEKLFF
TRBV18	TRBJ2-7	once	NA	TGTGCCAGCTCACCACCGAGCTCCTACGAGCAGTACTTC	CASSPPSSYEQYF
TRBV6-2/TRBV6-3	TRBJ1-2	NA	NA	TGTGCCAGCAGTTACTCGAGGAGGGCTCACGACTACACCTTC	CASSYSRRAHDYTF
TRBV3-1/TRBV3-2	TRBJ2-3	NA	NA	TGTGCCAGCAGCCAAGGCCCTATCCACCATACGCAGTATTTT	CASSQGPIHHTQYF
TRBV19	TRBJ2-1	NA	TRBD2	TGTGCCAGTAGTATCCGGACTAGCGGGGGCAATGAGCAGTTCTTC	CASSIRTSGGNEQFF
TRBV7-3	TRBJ2-7	NA	TRBD1	TGTGCCAGCAGCCTCTCGGGACAGGGATACGAGCAGTACTTC	CASSLSGQGYEQYF
TRBV4-1	TRBJ2-7	NA	NA	TGCGCCAGCAGCCCAGCGGACCTGGGCTTCTACGAGCAGTACTTC	CASSPADLGFYEQYF
TRBV6-5	TRBJ2-7	NA	NA	TGTGCCAGCAGTAACCCGGGGGAGCCCTACGAGCAGTACTTC	CASSNPGEPYEQYF
TRBV12-3/TRBV12-4	TRBJ2-7	NA	NA	TGTGCCAGCAGTCCTTCCTACGAGCAGTACTTC	CASSPSYEQYF
TRBV7-9	TRBJ2-1	NA	NA	TGTGCCAGCAGCCATGTACAGGAGACGAACAATGAGCAGTTCTTC	CASSHVQETNNEQFF
TRBV27	TRBJ1-1	NA	NA	TGTGCCAGCAGTTTACGGCAGGCTCGCACTGAAGCTTTCTTT	CASSLRQARTEAFF
TRBV4-2	TRBJ2-7	NA	TRBD1	TGTGCCAGCAGCCGCACAGGGGGCGACTCCTACGAGCAGTACTTC	CASSRTGGDSYEQYF
TRBV5-1	TRBJ1-3	NA	TRBD1	TGCGCCAGCAGCTTGGAACAGGGGGTAAACACCATATATTTT	CASSLEQGVNTIYF
TRBV2	TRBJ2-5	NA	TRBD1	TGTGCCAGCAGTGGTCGGGGACAGGGGTTCGAGACCCAGTACTTC	CASSGRGQGFETQYF
TRBV28	TRBJ1-2	NA	TRBD1	TGTGCCAGCAGTCAGGGGGCGGACTATGGCTACACCTTC	CASSQGADYGYTF
TRBV3-1/TRBV3-2	TRBJ2-7	NA	TRBD2	TGTGCCAGCAGCCATGGTCTAGCGGGAGGCAATTACGAGCAGTACTTC	CASSHGLAGGNYEQYF
TRBV28	TRBJ1-5	NA	NA	TGTGCCAGCACCTGGGGGGGCCAACAGCCCCAGCATTTT	CASTWGGQQPQHF
TRBV5-1	TRBJ2-7	few	TRBD2	TGCGCCAGCCAGACTAGCCCAGACTCCTACGAGCAGTACTTC	CASQTSPDSYEQYF
TRBV4-1	TRBJ2-7	NA	TRBD2	TGCGCCAGCAGCCAACCAGCGGGAGTAAACGAGCAGTACTTC	CASSQPAGVNEQYF
TRBV15	TRBJ2-7	NA	TRBD2	TGTGCCACCAGCAAGAGACTAGCGGGAGTCTACGAGCAGTACTTC	CATSKRLAGVYEQYF
TRBV4-1	TRBJ2-7	NA	NA	TGCGCCAGCAGCCGGGCCACAGGGCGTCTCAACGAGCAGTACTTC	CASSRATGRLNEQYF
TRBV6-5	TRBJ2-5	NA	NA	TGTGCCAGCAGTACAACCCCGTCCCAAGAGACCCAGTACTTC	CASSTTPSQETQYF
TRBV6-5	TRBJ2-7	NA	NA	TGTGCCAGCAGTTACTCGATTAGGGGCGAGCAGTACTTC	CASSYSIRGEQYF
TRBV5-1	TRBJ2-5	NA	TRBD2	TGCGCCAGCAGCTTGGTCCTAGCGGTACAAGAGACCCAGTACTTC	CASSLVLAVQETQYF
TRBV5-1	TRBJ2-6	NA	NA	TGCGCCAGCAAAGAGCTTTCGGGGGCCAACGTCCTGACTTTC	CASKELSGANVLTF
TRBV5-4	TRBJ2-1	NA	TRBD2	TGTGCCAGCAGCTTGGCGACTAGCGGGGGGACTACTTACAATGAGCAGTTCTTC	CASSLATSGGTTYNEQFF
TRBV3-1/TRBV3-2	TRBJ2-5	NA	NA	TGTGCCAGCAGCCAAGATTGGGGGCGGCGAGAGACCCAGTACTTC	CASSQDWGRRETQYF
TRBV10-3	TRBJ2-3	NA	TRBD2	TGTGCCATCAGTGAGTCTGGGACTAGCGGGGTACCTAGCACAGATACGCAGTATTTT	CAISESGTSGVPSTDTQYF
TRBV29-1	TRBJ2-7	few	NA	TGCAGCGTTGGCAGGGAAGGAGCCGAGCAGTACTTC	CSVGREGAEQYF
TRBV30	TRBJ2-7	NA	TRBD1	TGTGCCTGGAGCAGGCTCCCGGGACAGGGCTACGAGCAGTACTTC	CAWSRLPGQGYEQYF
TRBV5-1	TRBJ1-2	NA	NA	TGCGCCAGCAGCTCCGCCGGTACAGCTAACTATGGCTACACCTTC	CASSSAGTANYGYTF
TRBV4-2	TRBJ2-4	NA	TRBD1	TGTGCCAGCAGCCAAGATGGGACAGTCGGGGACATTCAGTACTTC	CASSQDGTVGDIQYF
TRBV4-1	TRBJ2-7	NA	NA	TGCGCCAGCAGCCGGCTATTACAGGGATCCGGCTACGAGCAGTACTTC	CASSRLLQGSGYEQYF
TRBV7-6	TRBJ1-6	NA	NA	TGTGCCAGCAGCTTAGATTCAGGGAATTCACCCCTCCACTTT	CASSLDSGNSPLHF
TRBV28	TRBJ1-5	NA	NA	TGTGCCAGCAGTTTTCCTACAGGTGATCAGCCCCAGCATTTT	CASSFPTGDQPQHF